This entry lists 23 T cell receptor beta chains sequenced from one sample in a study of early T cells in non-severe SARS-CoV-2 infection. TCRdb reprocessed the 5' RACE reads with MiXCR, giving one entry per CDR3 protein. The sample contains tens of thousands of distinct CDR3 sequences, about 13% of which appear only once. The sample taken for sequencing was whole blood. The receptors originated from an adult who was a healthcare worker with PCR-confirmed SARS-CoV-2 infection or an uninfected control (not recorded which).

This clonotype occurred a few times. The chain uses TRBV6-5 and TRBJ2-5, with TRBD1 as a possible D gene (5 bases). CDR1 and CDR2 from the germline V gene are MNHEY and SVGAGI. V was pared by 4 bases and J by 3 bases, with 36 bases between. CDR3 length equals 22 residues. The CDR3 DNA sequence: TGTGCCAGCAGTTTGTCGTCATATCGTTCCGGCCCAGAAGGTCAAGGGGAAGAGACCCAGTACTTC. Its protein product is CASSLSSYRSGPEGQGEETQYF.

This clonotype turned up a few times. CDR3 coding DNA: TGTGCCAGCAGTCAAAAATATGGGAATTCACCCCTCCACTTT. It codes for CASSQKYGNSPLHF. The gene calls are TRBV6-4 and TRBJ1-6; D gene unclear. This CDR3 region has 14 residues. With 5 bases removed from V and 7 bases from J, the gap between germline ends came to 12 bases. Per the germline V gene, CDR1 is MRHNA and CDR2 is SNTAGT.

This clonotype was seen many times. This chain connects TRBV2 to TRBJ2-7, with unresolved D. With 4 bases removed from V and 2 bases from J, the gap between germline ends came to 6 bases. Germline lookup yields CDR1 SNHLY and CDR2 FYNNEI. The CDR3 sequence is 12 residues long. CDR3 region: CASSVRTYEQYF. The CDR3 DNA follows: TGTGCCAGCAGTGTTCGGACCTACGAGCAGTACTTC.

This clonotype was recorded at least ten times. DNA for the CDR3: TGCAGTGCTAGAGGCCCGACAGGGGGTGACACCGGGGAGCTGTTTTTT. It is translated as CSARGPTGGDTGELFF. This rearrangement joins TRBV20-1 to TRBJ2-2; 9 bases line up with TRBD1. Trimming cost V 1 base and J 3 bases; bases outside gene matches: 6. Germline CDR1 DFQATT, CDR2 SNEGSKA (reference sequence). The CDR3 contains 16 residues.

In its sample, this clonotype was seen a few times. V gene TRBV7-2 combines with J gene TRBJ1-1, with a possible D match to TRBD1 (6 bases). V shed 1 base and J shed 3 bases, with 9 bases lying between them. The germline V gene encodes CDR1 SGHTA and CDR2 FQGNSA. This CDR3 is built from 14 residues. In nucleotides, the CDR3 is TGTGCCAGCAGCTTAGGAAGGACAGACACTGAAGCTTTCTTT. Residues: CASSLGRTDTEAFF. The variable domain in full, completed from reference TRBV7-2 and TRBJ1-1, reads GAGVSQSPSNKVTEKGKDVELRCDPISGHTALYWYRQSLGQGLEFLIYFQGNSAPDKSGLPSDRFSAERTGGSVSTLTIQRTQQEDSAVYLCASSLGRTDTEAFFGQGTRLTVV.

This clonotype was counted a few times. The chain links TRBV11-2 to TRBJ2-7; 11 nucleotides match TRBD2. The CDR3 covers 16 residues. The junction had 12 bases not matched to a gene; V was cut back by 5 bases and J by 6 bases. Germline CDR1 SGHAT, CDR2 FQNNGV. DNA for the CDR3: TGTGCCAGCAGCGGTGGGACTAGCGGAGCCGGGGGCGAGCAGTACTTC. Translating it yields CASSGGTSGAGGEQYF.

The table lists this clonotype with many counts. The chain couples TRBV27 to TRBJ2-3; 7 positions match TRBD1. The ends lost 4 bases at V and 2 bases at J; junction bases unmatched: 12. From germline, CDR1 is MNHEY and CDR2 SMNVEV (reference sequence). The CDR3 totals 17 residues. CDR3 loop: CASSYNRDRRFTDTQYF. In DNA form, the CDR3 reads TGTGCCAGCAGTTACAACCGGGACAGAAGGTTCACAGATACGCAGTATTTT.

The chain combines TRBV30 with TRBJ1-3; a possible D gene is TRBD1 (6 bases). The ends were cut back, 0 bases at V and 7 bases at J, with 10 bases in the middle. CDR3 size: 13 residues. Per the germline V gene, CDR1 is GTSNPN and CDR2 is SVGIG (reference sequence). CDR3 nucleotides: TGTGCCTGGAGTGTACGGGGGCCGAACACCATATATTTT. Translating it yields CAWSVRGPNTIYF.

This clonotype was observed at least ten times. The V call is TRBV9, the J call TRBJ1-3; tentatively, D is TRBD1 (5 bases). The germline gives CDR1 SGDLS, CDR2 YYNGEE. The CDR3 is 17 amino acids. V gave up 0 bases and J gave up 4 bases, with 17 bases separating them. Written as DNA, the CDR3 is TGTGCCAGCAGCGTAGAAGAGGTGCGGGCAGGGGGAAACACCATATATTTT. Protein product: CASSVEEVRAGGNTIYF.

This clonotype was observed at least ten times. The chain couples TRBV9 to TRBJ1-2, with D unresolved. CDR3 size: 16 residues. V shed 3 bases and J shed 3 bases, with 18 bases lying between them. CDR1 SGDLS and CDR2 YYNGEE come from the germline V gene. The CDR3, as DNA: TGTGCCAGCAGCGAAGAAGGACGAAAGGCGGACTATGGCTACACCTTC. Translation gives CASSEEGRKADYGYTF.

This clonotype turned up a few times. V gene TRBV6-5 combines with J gene TRBJ2-2; D remains unclear. CDR3 size: 13 residues. V shed 5 bases and J shed 3 bases, with 7 bases lying between them. The V gene's germline CDR1 is MNHEY and CDR2 SVGAGI. DNA for the CDR3: TGTGCCAGCAGTAGCCGGGACACCGGGGAGCTGTTTTTT. Its protein product is CASSSRDTGELFF.

In this sample, this clonotype turned up many times. As DNA, the CDR3 is TGTGCCAGCAGTCCCGGGACAGGGATGAGCGAGCAGTACTTC. It translates to CASSPGTGMSEQYF. The rearrangement uses TRBV27 and TRBJ2-7, with 9 positions matching TRBD1. This CDR3 is 14 amino acids long. V lost 5 bases and J lost 6; bases outside the gene matches: 8. The germline V gene encodes CDR1 MNHEY and CDR2 SMNVEV (reference sequence).

The chain is built from TRBV12-3 or TRBV12-4 and TRBJ1-2; possibly TRBD1 for D (6 bases). The CDR3 has 15 amino acids. The V gene lost 5 bases and the J gene lost 8 bases, with 21 bases spanning the gap. The CDR3 sequence is CASSPNPDSPVGYTF. CDR3 bases: TGTGCCAGCAGTCCGAACCCGGACAGTCCTGTCGGCTACACCTTC.

This clonotype appeared a few times. This sequence joins TRBV6-4 and TRBJ2-1; 11 nucleotides align to TRBD2. Germline loops: CDR1 MRHNA, CDR2 SNTAGT. This CDR3 has 15 amino acids. The V segment lost 5 bases and the J segment 7 bases; nucleotides outside the gene matches: 7. The CDR3 DNA reads TGTGCCAGCAGTCTCTCTAGCGGGGGGTCTAATGAGCAGTTCTTC. Amino acids: CASSLSSGGSNEQFF.

In this sample, this clonotype turned up many times. The J gene is TRBJ2-4, the V gene TRBV7-2; the match to TRBD2 covers 7 bases. The CDR3 runs to 20 residues. The germline V gene has CDR1 SGHTA and CDR2 FQGNSA. V lost 4 bases, J lost 4 bases, and 22 bases stayed unmatched. CDR3 loop: CASSSRPSGWLQKAKNIQYF. DNA for the CDR3: TGTGCCAGCAGCTCTAGACCTAGCGGCTGGTTACAAAAAGCTAAAAACATTCAGTACTTC.

This clonotype was observed many times. The rearrangement links TRBV27 to TRBJ2-1; TRBD1 matches at 8 bases. The CDR3 is 13 amino acids. Unmatched junction bases numbered 3, after V lost 5 bases and J lost 6 bases. Germline V lookup: CDR1 MNHEY, CDR2 SMNVEV (reference sequence). CDR3 in DNA: TGTGCCAGCAGTAGGACAGGGATCAATGAGCAGTTCTTC. Translating gives CASSRTGINEQFF.

This clonotype was detected many times. V usage is TRBV20-1 and J usage is TRBJ2-5; TRBD2 agrees at 8 bases. This CDR3 contains 12 residues. Germline V gene data show CDR1 as DFQATT and CDR2 as SNEGSKA (reference sequence). V shed 7 bases and J 5 bases; nucleotides not matched to a gene: 6. This CDR3 is CSVTGGRETQYF. The CDR3 DNA follows: TGCAGTGTTACGGGGGGGCGGGAGACCCAGTACTTC.

The V and J genes are TRBV7-2 and TRBJ2-1; tentative D call: TRBD2 (6 bases). Trimming cost V 4 bases and J 2 bases, with 12 bases left between them. Germline V CDR1 and CDR2: SGHTA, FQGNSA. The CDR3 is 15 amino acids. The CDR3: CASSSSSATYNEQFF. The CDR3 nucleotides are TGTGCCAGCAGCTCCTCTAGCGCCACCTACAATGAGCAGTTCTTC.

In this sample, this clonotype turned up many times. This sequence joins TRBV4-3 and TRBJ2-3, with 12 bases matching TRBD2. Per germline, CDR1 LGHNA and CDR2 YSLEER. Trimming cost V 5 bases and J 2 bases; bases outside gene matches: 5. The CDR3 extends over 16 amino acids. The CDR3 is CASSVGLAGSTDTQYF. The DNA of the CDR3 is TGCGCCAGCAGCGTCGGACTAGCGGGATCCACAGATACGCAGTATTTT.

V usage is TRBV7-2 and J usage is TRBJ1-6; no clear D. V was clipped by 5 bases and J by 6 bases, with 11 bases between them. From germline, CDR1 is SGHTA and CDR2 FQGNSA. CDR3 length: 14 residues. CDR3 protein: CASSPEYSNSPLHF. The CDR3 bases are TGTGCCAGCAGCCCAGAGTACTCTAATTCACCCCTCCACTTT.

The rearrangement joins TRBV18 to TRBJ2-7; the D is unclear. Per germline, CDR1 KGHSH and CDR2 LQKENI. V lost 5 bases to trimming and J lost 4 bases, with 21 bases between them. This CDR3 spans 16 amino acids. This CDR3 is CASSSGLMMAGYEQYF. The CDR3, as DNA: TGTGCCAGCTCATCGGGTCTCATGATGGCTGGGTACGAGCAGTACTTC. The full variable domain, rest sourced from reference TRBV18 and TRBJ2-7, is NAGVMQNPRHLVRRRGQEARLRCSPMKGHSHVYWYRQLPEEGLKFMVYLQKENIIDESGMPKERFSAEFPKEGPSILRIQQVVRGDSAAYFCASSSGLMMAGYEQYFGPGTRLTVT.

This clonotype was seen many times. This sequence joins TRBV28 and TRBJ2-5, with 9 nucleotides matching TRBD2. The CDR3 loop spans 15 amino acids. Germline assignment: CDR1 MDHEN and CDR2 SYDVKM. V lost 9 bases and J lost 2; bases outside the gene matches: 10. CDR3 DNA: TGTGCCAGTTTAGGCGGACTAGCGTATCAAGAGACCCAGTACTTC. It encodes CASLGGLAYQETQYF.

Note on this clonotype: One end of the junction fails to match germline, which may point to a read error. The chain has TRBV29-1 and TRBJ2-7; 7 bases agree with TRBD2. Germline V lookup: CDR1 SQVTM, CDR2 ANQGSEA. The CDR3 runs 11 residues. The CDR3, as DNA: TGCAGCGTTGAATCCCGGGGGGTCCTACACTTC. Translating gives CSVESRGVLHF.